These 26 T cell receptor beta chains came from one sample sequenced in a study of cytomegalovirus exposure and HLA in healthy donors. PCR primers comprised 60 Vbeta and 13 Jbeta primers. Method: immunoSEQ multiplex PCR; TCRdb's copy keeps in-frame clones and lacks some. This sample contains 35,000 to 45,000 clones. Sequencing used PBMCs. The source of these receptors is a male donor in good health and CMV-seronegative.

The chain links TRBV2 to TRBJ2-5; 16 positions agree with TRBD2. The V and J ends lost 6 bases and 7 bases, in that order; junction bases with no gene match: 14. This CDR3 comprises 18 residues. Germline CDR1 reads SNHLY; CDR2 reads FYNNEI. The CDR3 sequence is CASRGTSGGAYRGGTQYF. The CDR3, as DNA: TGTGCCAGCAGGGGGACTAGCGGGGGGGCCTACCGAGGGGGGACCCAGTACTTC.

J is TRBJ2-2 and V is TRBV7-6; weak D call: TRBD1 (6 bases). The CDR3 length is 19 residues. Trimming cost V 1 base and J 1 base, with 19 bases left between them. CDR1 and CDR2 (germline): SGHVS, FNYEAQ. CDR3 region: CASSLVVGGPAVNTGELFF. CDR3 sequence (DNA): TGTGCCAGCAGCTTAGTTGTTGGGGGCCCCGCTGTGAACACCGGGGAGCTGTTTTTT.

The chain couples TRBV6-5 to TRBJ1-1; D possibly corresponds to TRBD1 (6 bases). Germline V gene sequence: CDR1 MNHEY, CDR2 SVGAGI. The CDR3 is made up of 14 amino acids. V lost 6 bases and J lost 0, with 11 bases in between. CDR3 amino acids: CASRWTEVNTEAFF. The CDR3 bases are TGTGCCAGCAGATGGACAGAGGTGAACACTGAAGCTTTCTTT.

This chain uses TRBV7-2 with TRBJ1-2; TRBD1 matches 8 bases. After removal of 5 bases from V and 8 bases from J, the junction contained 10 bases not matched to a gene. There are 14 residues in the CDR3. Germline CDR1 SGHTA, CDR2 FQGNSA. The CDR3 loop is CASSPLGTGLGYTF. The DNA of the CDR3 is TGTGCCAGCAGCCCCCTCGGGACAGGTCTAGGCTACACCTTC.

The chain couples TRBV15 to TRBJ2-1, with TRBD2 identical over 7 bases. The CDR3 loop spans 15 amino acids. The V segment lost 5 bases and the J segment 8 bases; nucleotides outside the gene matches: 12. Germline assignment: CDR1 LNHNV and CDR2 YYDKDF (reference sequence). The CDR3 DNA follows: TGTGCCACCAGCTTCTTAAGTGGGGGGGTGGATGAGCAGTTCTTC. Protein product: CATSFLSGGVDEQFF.

The chain has TRBV6-4 and TRBJ1-1; D remains ambiguous. The germline V gene has CDR1 MRHNA and CDR2 SNTAGT. CDR3 length: 14 amino acids. Trimming shortened V by 0 bases and J by 5 bases, and 10 bases separated the two germline ends. CDR3 sequence (DNA): TGTGCCAGCAGTGACTCTCAGGAACGGACTGAAGCTTTCTTT. This sequence encodes CASSDSQERTEAFF.

CDR3 region: CASSNRGRGTGELFF. For the CDR3, the DNA is TGTGCCAGCAGTAACAGGGGGCGAGGGACCGGGGAGCTGTTTTTT. The V call is TRBV6-6, the J call TRBJ2-2; 9 bases align to TRBD1. Germline V lookup: CDR1 MNHNY, CDR2 SVGAGI (reference sequence). The CDR3 length is 15 residues. V was pared by 5 bases and J by 5 bases, with 6 bases of the junction left unmatched.

The genes are TRBV4-1 and TRBJ2-2; 7 nucleotides align to TRBD2. Trimming removed 0 bases from V and 4 bases from J; junction bases left unmatched: 11. Per germline, CDR1 MGHRA and CDR2 YSYEKL. CDR3 length: 18 amino acids. The CDR3 DNA follows: TGCGCCAGCAGCCAAGAACGAGTCGGCTCGGGGGGCACCGGGGAGCTGTTTTTT. Translated: CASSQERVGSGGTGELFF.

V gene TRBV30 combines with J gene TRBJ1-1; unclear D gene. The CDR3 covers 13 residues. V was shortened by 2 bases and J by 1 base, with 8 bases between the two germline ends. The germline CDR1 and CDR2 sequences are GTSNPN and SVGIG (reference sequence). The CDR3 DNA reads as TGTGCCTGGAGTAGGCGGGGGAACACTGAAGCTTTCTTT. Translated, it gives CAWSRRGNTEAFF.

This rearrangement joins TRBV6-1 to TRBJ2-3; D is ambiguous. Per the germline V gene, CDR1 is MNHNS and CDR2 is SASEGT. The length of the CDR3 is 16 residues. Trimming stripped 4 bases from V and 0 bases from J, with 14 bases between. CDR3 amino acids: CASSATAVWSTDTQYF. The CDR3 bases are TGTGCCAGCAGTGCGACTGCCGTCTGGAGCACAGATACGCAGTATTTT.

The V gene is TRBV5-1, the J gene TRBJ1-2, with a possible D match to TRBD1 (5 bases). The ends were cut back, 4 bases at V and 2 bases at J, with 9 bases in the middle. Germline lookup yields CDR1 SGHRS and CDR2 YFSETQ. The CDR3 totals 13 residues. This CDR3 reads CASSPDRNYGYTF. The CDR3 bases are TGCGCCAGCAGCCCCGACAGAAACTATGGCTACACCTTC.

This chain uses TRBV7-8 with TRBJ1-5; no firm D call. Germline CDR1 is SGHVS and CDR2 is FQNEAQ. The CDR3 contains 17 residues. With 5 bases removed from V and 6 bases from J, the gap between germline ends came to 23 bases. As DNA, the CDR3 is TGTGCCAGCAGCGCAGTAGGTAGGCTCGGGGTGCGTCAGCCCCAGCATTTT. Its protein product is CASSAVGRLGVRQPQHF.

In nucleotides, the CDR3 is TGCGCCAGCAGCTTGGGTACAGGGGTTAATTCACCCCTCCACTTT. This encodes CASSLGTGVNSPLHF. This chain uses TRBV5-1 with TRBJ1-6, with 7 bases that match TRBD1. The CDR3 is 15 amino acids. Losses at the gene ends were 0 bases for V and 6 bases for J; bases not matched to a gene: 3. CDR1 SGHRS and CDR2 YFSETQ come from the germline V gene.

The chain employs TRBV28 and TRBJ2-7; maybe TRBD2 (5 bases). With 5 bases removed from V and 7 bases from J, the gap between germline ends came to 18 bases. Per germline, CDR1 MDHEN and CDR2 SYDVKM. CDR3 length: 14 residues. This chain's CDR3 is CASSPGRSRREQYF. The DNA of the CDR3 is TGTGCCAGCAGTCCAGGACGGTCGAGGAGGGAGCAGTACTTC.

J is TRBJ2-6 and V is TRBV9, with TRBD1 identical over 7 bases. Germline assignment: CDR1 SGDLS and CDR2 YYNGEE. The CDR3 has 17 residues. V lost 4 bases and J lost 2; bases outside the gene matches: 9. The CDR3 spells CASSPRTGSTGANVLTF. CDR3 DNA: TGTGCCAGCAGCCCGCGGACAGGCTCTACTGGGGCCAACGTCCTGACTTTC.

The chain combines TRBV4-1 with TRBJ1-2, with a tentative D call TRBD1 (5 bases). CDR1 and CDR2 (germline): MGHRA, YSYEKL. The CDR3 is 14 amino acids. Trimming took 2 bases from V and 8 from J, leaving 15 bases between them. CDR3 protein: CASSQLGGLGGYTF. Written as DNA, the CDR3 is TGCGCCAGCAGCCAACTGGGGGGGTTAGGAGGCTACACCTTC.

This chain links TRBV7-9 with TRBJ1-6; D gene unclear. The germline V gene has CDR1 SEHNR and CDR2 FQNEAQ (reference sequence). The CDR3 runs 15 residues. Trimming took off 2 bases at V and 6 bases at J, with 11 bases between the two ends. The DNA of the CDR3 is TGTGCCAGCAGCTTAAGTGGGCAGTCTAATTCACCCCTCCACTTT. Amino acids: CASSLSGQSNSPLHF.

This chain uses TRBV28 with TRBJ1-3; D unresolved. In germline, CDR1 is MDHEN, CDR2 SYDVKM. Trimming took off 5 bases at V and 8 bases at J, with 16 bases between the two ends. The CDR3 is 14 residues long. The CDR3 loop reads CASSPRRELDTIYF. The CDR3, as DNA: TGTGCCAGCAGTCCCCGACGGGAACTAGACACCATATATTTT.

This clone is medium-sized by frequency. The J gene is TRBJ2-1, the V gene TRBV6-4; 9 bases are a match to TRBD2. Germline-derived CDR1 and CDR2 are MRHNA and SNTAGT. Unmatched junction bases numbered 0, after V lost 3 bases and J lost 0 bases. The CDR3 is made up of 15 amino acids. This CDR3 reads CASSERGGSYNEQFF. As DNA, the CDR3 is TGTGCCAGCAGTGAGCGGGGGGGCTCCTACAATGAGCAGTTCTTC.

The chain has TRBV4-1 and TRBJ1-5; the D gene is possibly TRBD1 (6 bases). V lost 1 base and J lost 7, with 14 bases in between. The CDR3 is 15 residues long. Germline V gene lookup returns CDR1 MGHRA and CDR2 YSYEKL. The CDR3 sequence is CASSQAGVLWQPQHF. DNA for the CDR3: TGCGCCAGCAGCCAAGCAGGGGTACTATGGCAGCCCCAGCATTTT.

The rearrangement links TRBV5-1 to TRBJ2-7; D is uncertain. Germline V gene sequence: CDR1 SGHRS, CDR2 YFSETQ. The CDR3 runs 14 residues. V was trimmed by 1 base and J by 2 bases, leaving 10 bases between them. CDR3 protein: CASSLSRLPYEQYF. CDR3 in DNA: TGCGCCAGCAGCTTGAGTCGGTTGCCCTACGAGCAGTACTTC.

The rearrangement joins TRBV12-5 to TRBJ1-1, with a weak D call TRBD1 (5 bases). The V end was cut by 1 base, the J end by 11 bases, with 14 bases between. The CDR3 has 13 residues. Germline V CDR1 and CDR2: LGHNT, FRNRAP. CDR3 sequence reads: CASGLGGTNRAFF. In DNA form, the CDR3 reads TGTGCTAGTGGTTTGGGAGGGACTAACCGGGCTTTCTTT.

The chain employs TRBV27 and TRBJ2-2; D uncertain. CDR1 and CDR2 from the germline V gene are MNHEY and SMNVEV (reference sequence). Trimming took off 5 bases at V and 5 bases at J, with 12 bases between the two ends. There are 14 residues in the CDR3. DNA of the CDR3: TGTGCCAGCAGTCCGATGAGATGGACCGGGGAGCTGTTTTTT. The encoded protein is CASSPMRWTGELFF.

The rearrangement uses TRBV7-7 and TRBJ2-2, with unresolved D. The CDR3 is 14 amino acids. Between the trimmed V and J ends, which lost 5 bases and 5 bases, there was a span of 12 bases. Germline V gene data show CDR1 as SSHAT and CDR2 as FNYEAQ (reference sequence). The CDR3 region has the DNA TGTGCCAGCAGCCGCCCGGGTGGGACCGGGGAGCTGTTTTTT. Its translation is CASSRPGGTGELFF.

CDR3 amino acids: CASSLLDRPNQPQHF. The CDR3 DNA is TGTGCCAGCAGTTTACTCGACAGACCCAATCAGCCCCAGCATTTT. This sequence joins TRBV6-5 and TRBJ1-5, with TRBD1 as a possible D gene (5 bases). V shed 4 bases and J shed 3 bases, with 13 bases lying between them. The CDR3 spans 15 residues. Germline CDR1 MNHEY, CDR2 SVGAGI.

This sequence joins TRBV19 and TRBJ2-5; a possible D gene is TRBD1 (6 bases). Between the trimmed V and J ends, which lost 0 bases and 3 bases, there was a span of 11 bases. Germline values: CDR1 LNHDA, CDR2 SQIVND (reference sequence). The CDR3 runs to 15 residues. The chain's CDR3 is CASSIDSPGEETQYF. The CDR3 coding sequence is TGTGCCAGTAGTATAGATTCGCCAGGGGAAGAGACCCAGTACTTC.